This is a list of T cell receptor beta chains from one sample in a study of blood T cell repertoires in COVID-19. Assay: immunoSEQ multiplex PCR; the TCRdb copy retains only in-frame clones and omits some. The sample holds approximately 150,000 clones, 80% seen once. Sequenced input: PBMCs or T cells enriched from blood (not recorded which). Receptors were obtained from a middle-aged man who had recovered from COVID-19. CDR3s include the opening cysteine and the closing phenylalanine or tryptophan. D genes are given only for firm matches. Not all rows give a size; the values are once, few, many and, for expanded clones, a class.

d_call j_call clone_size v_call cdr3_nt cdr3_aa
TRBD1 TRBJ1-1 NA TRBV18 TGTGCCAGCTCACTGACCGGGACAGGGACTGTGAAGACTGAAGCTTTCTTT CASSLTGTGTVKTEAFF
TRBD1 TRBJ2-1 few TRBV9 TGTGCCAGCAGCGTGGACAGGGGCGGCTACAATGAGCAGTTCTTC CASSVDRGGYNEQFF
NA TRBJ2-1 NA TRBV6-1 TGTGCCAGCAGTGATTTCGTACAGGGCCATAACTTCAGAAGGAATGAGCAGTTCTTC CASSDFVQGHNFRRNEQFF
TRBD2 TRBJ2-1 NA TRBV13 TGTGCCAGCAGCCCTCCGGGACTAGCCACCCACAATGAGCAGTTCTTC CASSPPGLATHNEQFF
TRBD1 TRBJ2-7 NA TRBV12-3/TRBV12-4 TGTGCCAGCAGCCCAGGACAGGGTAGGGAGCAGTACTTC CASSPGQGREQYF
TRBD1 TRBJ1-4 few TRBV6-6 TGTGCCAGCAGTCGCAGGGACAGTCTCCACCGTAATGAAAAACTGTTTTTT CASSRRDSLHRNEKLFF
TRBD1 TRBJ1-1 NA TRBV3-1/TRBV3-2 TGTGCCAGCAGCCAAGTAAGGGCAGGGGGCACTGAAGCTTTCTTT CASSQVRAGGTEAFF
NA TRBJ1-5 once TRBV19 TGTGCCAGTAGTATAGATATCAATCAGCCCCAGCATTTT CASSIDINQPQHF
NA TRBJ1-3 NA TRBV30 TGTGCCTACGAACCGGGACACCTTGGAAACACCATATATTTT CAYEPGHLGNTIYF
TRBD2 TRBJ2-3 few TRBV3-1/TRBV3-2 TGTGCCAGCTCCCAGCGGGGGGCGGGAGATACGCAGTATTTT CASSQRGAGDTQYF
NA TRBJ1-2 NA TRBV7-2 TGTGCCAGCAGCCCCGACAGTCCTAACTATGGCTACACCTTC CASSPDSPNYGYTF
NA TRBJ2-3 NA TRBV7-7 TGTGCCAGCAGCCGGGATCCAACTGATACGCAGTATTTT CASSRDPTDTQYF
NA TRBJ1-2 NA TRBV30 TGTGCCTGGAGGGGTGGCCAGGGTGGCTACACCTTC CAWRGGQGGYTF
NA TRBJ1-2 NA TRBV10-3 TGTGCCATCAGTGCCGCGGAAATCTATGGCTACACCTTC CAISAAEIYGYTF
NA TRBJ2-3 NA TRBV30 TGTGCCTGGAGGTCGTCCAGGGCGATGACAGATACGCAGTATTTT CAWRSSRAMTDTQYF
NA TRBJ2-1 NA TRBV27 TGTGCCAGCAGTTTAAATCTGGGGGGTACATCGCAGTTCTTC CASSLNLGGTSQFF
NA TRBJ2-2 NA TRBV7-7 TGTGCCAGCAGCTTAGGTGACTACGGGGAGCTGTTTTTT CASSLGDYGELFF
TRBD1 TRBJ1-1 NA TRBV6-5 TGTGCCAGCAGGATGGGACAGGGCCAGAACACTGAAGCTTTCTTT CASRMGQGQNTEAFF
NA TRBJ2-7 many TRBV10-1 TGCGCCAGCAGTGAGGAGTACGAAACAGGGAGAGGCGAGCAGTACTTC CASSEEYETGRGEQYF